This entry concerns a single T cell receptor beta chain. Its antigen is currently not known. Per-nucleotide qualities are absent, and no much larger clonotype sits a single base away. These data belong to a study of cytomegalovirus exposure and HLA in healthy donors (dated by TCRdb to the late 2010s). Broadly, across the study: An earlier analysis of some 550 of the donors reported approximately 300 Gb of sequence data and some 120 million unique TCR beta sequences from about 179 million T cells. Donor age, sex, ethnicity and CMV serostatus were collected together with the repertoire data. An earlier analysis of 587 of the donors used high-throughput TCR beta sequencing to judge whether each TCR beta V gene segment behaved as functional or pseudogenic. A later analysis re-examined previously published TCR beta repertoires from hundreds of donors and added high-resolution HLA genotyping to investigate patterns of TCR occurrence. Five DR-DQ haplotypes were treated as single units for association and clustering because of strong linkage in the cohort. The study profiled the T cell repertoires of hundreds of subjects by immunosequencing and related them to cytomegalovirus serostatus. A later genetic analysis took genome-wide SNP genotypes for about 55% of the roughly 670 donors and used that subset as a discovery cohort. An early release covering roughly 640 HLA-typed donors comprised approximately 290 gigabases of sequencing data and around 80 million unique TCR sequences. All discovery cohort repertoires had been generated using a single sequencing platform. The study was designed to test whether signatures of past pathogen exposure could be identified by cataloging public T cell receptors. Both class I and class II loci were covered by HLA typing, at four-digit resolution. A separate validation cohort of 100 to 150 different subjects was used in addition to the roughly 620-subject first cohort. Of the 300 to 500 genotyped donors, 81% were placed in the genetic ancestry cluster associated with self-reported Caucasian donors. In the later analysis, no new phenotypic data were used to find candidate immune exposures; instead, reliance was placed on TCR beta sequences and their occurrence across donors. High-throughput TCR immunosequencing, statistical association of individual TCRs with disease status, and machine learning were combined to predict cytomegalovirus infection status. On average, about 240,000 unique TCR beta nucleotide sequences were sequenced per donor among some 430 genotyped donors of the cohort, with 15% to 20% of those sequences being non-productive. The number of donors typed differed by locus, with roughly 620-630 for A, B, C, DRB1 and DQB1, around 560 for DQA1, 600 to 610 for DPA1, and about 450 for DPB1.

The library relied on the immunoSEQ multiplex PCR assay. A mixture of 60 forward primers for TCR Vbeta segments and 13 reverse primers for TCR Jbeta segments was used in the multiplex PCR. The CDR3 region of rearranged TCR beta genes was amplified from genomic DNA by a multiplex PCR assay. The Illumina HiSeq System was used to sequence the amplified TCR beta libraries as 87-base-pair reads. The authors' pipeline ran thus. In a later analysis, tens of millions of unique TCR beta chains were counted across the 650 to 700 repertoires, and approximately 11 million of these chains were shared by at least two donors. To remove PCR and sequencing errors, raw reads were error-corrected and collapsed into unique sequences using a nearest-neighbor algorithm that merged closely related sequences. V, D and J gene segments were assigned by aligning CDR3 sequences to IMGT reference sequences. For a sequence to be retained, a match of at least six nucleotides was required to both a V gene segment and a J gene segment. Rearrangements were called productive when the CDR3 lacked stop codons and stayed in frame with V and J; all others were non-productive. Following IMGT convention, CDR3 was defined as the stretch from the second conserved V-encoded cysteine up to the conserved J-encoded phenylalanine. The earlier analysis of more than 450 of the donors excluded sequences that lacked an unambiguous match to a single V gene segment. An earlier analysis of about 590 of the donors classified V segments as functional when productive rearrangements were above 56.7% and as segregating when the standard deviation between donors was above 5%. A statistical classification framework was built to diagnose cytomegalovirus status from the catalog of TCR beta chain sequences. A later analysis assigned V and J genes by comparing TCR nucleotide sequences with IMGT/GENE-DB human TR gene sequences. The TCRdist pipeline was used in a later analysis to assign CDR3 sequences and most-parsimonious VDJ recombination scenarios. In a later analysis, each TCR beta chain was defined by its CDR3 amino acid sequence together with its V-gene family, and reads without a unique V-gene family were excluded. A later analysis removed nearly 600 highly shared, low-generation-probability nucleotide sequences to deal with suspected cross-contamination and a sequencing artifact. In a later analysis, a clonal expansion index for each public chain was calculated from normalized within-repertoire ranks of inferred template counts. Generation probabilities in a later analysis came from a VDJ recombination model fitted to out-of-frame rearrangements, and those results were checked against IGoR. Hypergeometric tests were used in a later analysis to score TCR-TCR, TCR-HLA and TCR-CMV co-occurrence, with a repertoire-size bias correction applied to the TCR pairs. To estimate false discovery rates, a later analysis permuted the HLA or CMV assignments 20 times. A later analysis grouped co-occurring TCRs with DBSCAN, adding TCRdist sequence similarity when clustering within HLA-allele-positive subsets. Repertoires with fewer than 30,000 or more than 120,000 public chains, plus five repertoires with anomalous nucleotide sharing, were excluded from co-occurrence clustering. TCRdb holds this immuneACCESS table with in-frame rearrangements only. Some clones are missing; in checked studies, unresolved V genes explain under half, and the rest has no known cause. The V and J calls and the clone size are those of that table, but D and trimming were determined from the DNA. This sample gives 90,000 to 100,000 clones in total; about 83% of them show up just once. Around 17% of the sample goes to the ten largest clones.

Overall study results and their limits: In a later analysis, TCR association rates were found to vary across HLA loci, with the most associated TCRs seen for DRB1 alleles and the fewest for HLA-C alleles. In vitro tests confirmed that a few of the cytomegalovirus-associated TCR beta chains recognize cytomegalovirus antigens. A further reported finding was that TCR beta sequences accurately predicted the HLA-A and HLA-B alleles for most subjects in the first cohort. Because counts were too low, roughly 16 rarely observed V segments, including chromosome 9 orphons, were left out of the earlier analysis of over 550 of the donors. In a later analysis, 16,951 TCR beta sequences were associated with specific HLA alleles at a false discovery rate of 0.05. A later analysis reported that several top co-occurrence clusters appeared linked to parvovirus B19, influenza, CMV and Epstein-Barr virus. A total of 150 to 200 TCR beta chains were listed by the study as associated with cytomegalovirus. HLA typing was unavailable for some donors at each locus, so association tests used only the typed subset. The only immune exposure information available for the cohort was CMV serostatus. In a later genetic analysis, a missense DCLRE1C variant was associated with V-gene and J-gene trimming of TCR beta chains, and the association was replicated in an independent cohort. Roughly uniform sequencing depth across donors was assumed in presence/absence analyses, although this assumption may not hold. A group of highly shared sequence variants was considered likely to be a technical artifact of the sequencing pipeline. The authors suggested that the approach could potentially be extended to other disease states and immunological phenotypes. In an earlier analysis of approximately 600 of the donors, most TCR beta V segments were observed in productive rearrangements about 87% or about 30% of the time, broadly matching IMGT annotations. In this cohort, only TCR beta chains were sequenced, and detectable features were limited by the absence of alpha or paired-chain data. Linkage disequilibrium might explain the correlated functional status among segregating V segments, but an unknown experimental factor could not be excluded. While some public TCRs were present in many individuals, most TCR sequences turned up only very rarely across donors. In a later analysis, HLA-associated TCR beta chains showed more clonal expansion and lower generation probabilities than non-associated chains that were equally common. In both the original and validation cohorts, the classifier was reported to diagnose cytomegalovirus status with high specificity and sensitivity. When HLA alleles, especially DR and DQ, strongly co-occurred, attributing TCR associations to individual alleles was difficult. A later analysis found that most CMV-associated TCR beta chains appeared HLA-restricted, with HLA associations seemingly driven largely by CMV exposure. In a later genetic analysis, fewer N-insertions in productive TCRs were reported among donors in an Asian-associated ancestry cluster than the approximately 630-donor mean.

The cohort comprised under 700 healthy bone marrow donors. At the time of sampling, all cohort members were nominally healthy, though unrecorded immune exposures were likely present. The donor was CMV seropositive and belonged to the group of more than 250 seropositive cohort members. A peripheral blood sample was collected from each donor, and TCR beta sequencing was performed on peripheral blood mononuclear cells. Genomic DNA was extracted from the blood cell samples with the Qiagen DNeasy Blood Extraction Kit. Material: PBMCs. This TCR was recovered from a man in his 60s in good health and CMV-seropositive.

The DNA sequence is given as TGCGCCAGCAGCCAACAACAGGGGGCTGTAAGTCAGCCCCAGCATTTT. This sequence encodes CASSQQQGAVSQPQHF. The chain is made from TRBV4-1 and TRBJ1-5, with 9 bases aligning to TRBD1. Germline trimming: 2 bases from V, 6 bases from J; junction bases outside gene matches: 8. The CDR3 measures 16 amino acids from cysteine to phenylalanine. The DNA shown is the 48-base CDR3, in frame from base 1. As encoded in the germline V gene, CDR1 is MGHRA while CDR2 is YSYEKL.